The 9 T cell receptor beta chains presented below share a single source sample, sequenced in a study of shared clonotypes between healthy human individuals. Sequenced by immunoSEQ multiplex PCR; TCRdb stores in-frame clones only, minus some. The sample consists of under 1,900,000 clones, 98% of them appearing once. Specimen: naive CD4+ T cells sorted from blood. This sample's subset: CD45RA+ positively selected. These TCRs come from a man younger than 45 in good health.

V and J are TRBV27 and TRBJ2-1, with D possibly TRBD1 on 5 matching bases. Germline values: CDR1 MNHEY, CDR2 SMNVEV (reference sequence). This CDR3 comprises 13 residues. With 5 bases removed from V and 4 bases from J, the gap between germline ends came to 9 bases. CDR3 sequence (DNA): TGTGCCAGCAGTCCGCAGGGTTACAATGAGCAGTTCTTC. Protein: CASSPQGYNEQFF.

This clone was recorded once. The CDR3 spells CSVTWAAYNEQFF. The CDR3 DNA reads as TGCAGCGTTACCTGGGCGGCCTACAATGAGCAGTTCTTC. The chain is built from TRBV29-1 and TRBJ2-1; D remains ambiguous. Germline CDR1 is SQVTM and CDR2 is ANQGSEA. This CDR3 comprises 13 residues. Trimming shortened V by 5 bases and J by 2 bases, and 10 bases separated the two germline ends.

The chain joins TRBV19 to TRBJ2-5, with D possibly TRBD1 on 6 matching bases. Deletions cut 1 base from V and 5 bases from J, with 14 bases between. The CDR3 length is 15 residues. Per the germline V gene, CDR1 is LNHDA and CDR2 is SQIVND (reference sequence). The CDR3 reads CASSIVDYQGETQYF. The CDR3 DNA reads as TGTGCCAGTAGTATAGTAGATTATCAGGGGGAGACCCAGTACTTC.

CDR3 region: CASSHSTRTGVGQGFGGELFF. The CDR3 nucleotides read TGCGCCAGCAGCCACAGTACCCGGACAGGAGTGGGACAGGGGTTCGGCGGGGAGCTGTTTTTT. This chain links TRBV23-1 with TRBJ2-2; 10 nucleotides match TRBD1. TRBV23-1 is an ORF, with its function uncertain. The V gene end was trimmed by 6 bases and the J gene end by 7 bases; junction bases not matched to a gene: 26. This CDR3 has 21 residues.

As to this clone: Other DNA sequences in the same sample also yield this CDR3. The rearrangement links TRBV28 to TRBJ2-5, with D possibly being TRBD1 (6 bases). CDR1 and CDR2 (germline): MDHEN, SYDVKM. V was clipped by 6 bases and J by 4 bases, with 9 bases between them. The CDR3 runs 12 residues. The CDR3 region has the DNA TGTGCCAGCAGCTCGACAGGAGAGACCCAGTACTTC. Protein: CASSSTGETQYF.

This chain joins TRBV28 and TRBJ1-5; D is undetermined. The V gene's germline CDR1 is MDHEN and CDR2 SYDVKM. Trimming took 1 base from V and 2 from J, leaving 9 bases between them. The length of the CDR3 is 15 residues. The CDR3 coding sequence is TGTGCCAGCAGTTTATCGACTATTGGCAATCAGCCCCAGCATTTT. Protein product: CASSLSTIGNQPQHF.

The chain recombines TRBV13 with TRBJ2-7; a weak D match, TRBD2 (5 bases). This CDR3 region has 17 residues. Germline V gene sequence: CDR1 PRHDT, CDR2 FYEKMQ (reference sequence). Trimming left V 3 bases short and J 3 bases short, with 21 bases between. As DNA, the CDR3 is TGTGCCAGCAGCTTTTATCCCGATAGAGTAGCGCACTACGAGCAGTACTTC. Encoded protein: CASSFYPDRVAHYEQYF. Full variable domain (missing parts from reference TRBV13 and TRBJ2-7): AAGVIQSPRHLIKEKRETATLKCYPIPRHDTVYWYQQGPGQDPQFLISFYEKMQSDKGSIPDRFSAQQFSDYHSELNMSSLELGDSALYFCASSFYPDRVAHYEQYFGPGTRLTVT.

This chain links TRBV30 with TRBJ2-1, with D tentatively TRBD2 (5 bases). The V end lost 7 bases, the J end lost 3 bases, and 13 bases lay between the germline ends. The CDR3 length is 13 residues. Germline V gives CDR1 GTSNPN, CDR2 SVGIG (reference sequence). The CDR3 reads CASGSLYYNEQFF. Here the CDR3 DNA reads TGTGCCTCGGGATCGCTCTACTACAATGAGCAGTTCTTC.

This chain connects TRBV28 to TRBJ2-7, with D possibly being TRBD1 (5 bases). V lost 8 bases, J lost 2 bases, and 10 bases lay in between. The CDR3 loop spans 12 amino acids. The germline V gene encodes CDR1 MDHEN and CDR2 SYDVKM. The CDR3 loop reads CASGSTAYEQYF. The CDR3 coding sequence is TGTGCCAGCGGCTCGACAGCCTACGAGCAGTACTTC.